This TCR beta chain originates from a study of control samples from healthy donors and cancer patients. V was trimmed by 3 bases and J by 5 bases, leaving 16 bases between them. The CDR3 loop spans 15 amino acids. The germline CDR1 and CDR2 sequences are MNHEY and SVGAGI. This table comes from immunoSEQ multiplex PCR, and its TCRdb copy is limited to in-frame clones, with some not included. Of 100,000 to 150,000 clones in the sample, 80% to 90% were seen once. This chain connects TRBV6-5 to TRBJ1-2; D perhaps matches TRBD1 (6 bases). This receptor was identified in a man aged 55-75 years in good health. Specimen: blood. CDR3 in amino acids: CASSYDHRDSYGYTF. The CDR3 DNA sequence: TGTGCCAGCAGTTATGACCACAGGGATTCGTATGGCTACACCTTC.